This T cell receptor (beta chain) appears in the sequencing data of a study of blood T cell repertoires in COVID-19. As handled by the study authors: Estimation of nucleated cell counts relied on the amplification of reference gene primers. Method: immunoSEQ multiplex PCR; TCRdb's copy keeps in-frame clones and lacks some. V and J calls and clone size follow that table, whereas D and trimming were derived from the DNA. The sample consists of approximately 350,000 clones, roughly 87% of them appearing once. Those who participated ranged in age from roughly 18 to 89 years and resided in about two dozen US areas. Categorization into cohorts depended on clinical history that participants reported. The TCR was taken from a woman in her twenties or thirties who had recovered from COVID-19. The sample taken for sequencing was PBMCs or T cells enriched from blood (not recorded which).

The CDR3 coding sequence is TGCGCCAGCAGTCGAGGAGTTAATGAAAAACTGTTTTTT. Amino acids: CASSRGVNEKLFF. This sequence joins TRBV4-1 and TRBJ1-4; no clear D gene. Trimming took off 6 bases at V and 4 bases at J, with 9 bases between the two ends. Germline CDR1 MGHRA, CDR2 YSYEKL. The CDR3 has 13 amino acids.